This is a list of T cell receptor beta chains from one sample in a study of CD8 T cells in Susac syndrome. TCRdb reanalysed the immunoSEQ multiplex PCR reads using MiXCR and keeps one entry per CDR3 protein. Altogether about 400,000 distinct CDR3 sequences are present, 85% to 90% being singletons, with the ten largest covering about 0.1%. Sequenced material: CD8+ T cells from PBMCs. The receptors shown here come from a human donor with multiple sclerosis. The CDR3 runs from the conserved cysteine through the conserved F or W. The D gene is left open where the match is weak. Part of the rows lack a size; the others show once, few, many or a class for expanded clones.

j_call d_call clone_size v_call cdr3_nt cdr3_aa
TRBJ2-1 NA NA TRBV3-1 TGTGCCAGCAGCCAAGATGGTCTTTTAGGGGGTGAGGGCAATGAGCAGTTCTTC CASSQDGLLGGEGNEQFF
TRBJ2-1 TRBD1 NA TRBV10-3 TGTGCCATCAGTGAGACAGGGGGTTCGATCGATGAGCAGTTCTTC CAISETGGSIDEQFF
TRBJ2-7 NA few TRBV3-1 TGTGCCAGCAGCTTCTACAGTGAGACCTACGAGCAGTACTTC CASSFYSETYEQYF
TRBJ1-4 NA once TRBV5-1 TGCGCCAGCAGCTCAGGGGCGGACAGTTTGACTAATGAAAAACTGTTTTTT CASSSGADSLTNEKLFF
TRBJ2-2 NA NA TRBV4-1 TGCGCCAGCAGCCATTACCAGAACACCGGGGAGCTGTTTTTT CASSHYQNTGELFF
TRBJ2-7 TRBD1 NA TRBV7-7 TGTGCTAGCAGCTTAACAGCGACAGGGTCCGAGCAGTACTTC CASSLTATGSEQYF
TRBJ2-1 NA few TRBV6-2/TRBV6-3 TGTGCCAGCAGTTACTCGTCTAGGAATGAGCAGTTCTTC CASSYSSRNEQFF
TRBJ2-1 NA NA TRBV12-3/TRBV12-4 TGTGCCAGCGGAAGAAGCGGGAATGAGCAGTTCTTC CASGRSGNEQFF
TRBJ2-7 NA NA TRBV6-2/TRBV6-3 TGTGCCAGCAGTTACTCCCGCGATTCGCCCTACGAGCAGTACTTC CASSYSRDSPYEQYF
TRBJ1-1 NA NA TRBV19 TGTGCCAGTAGTCCTGGACAGCCTAACACTGAAGCTTTCTTT CASSPGQPNTEAFF
TRBJ2-7 NA few TRBV12-3/TRBV12-4 TGTGCCAGCAGTTTTCGAGGGAACGAGCAGTACTTC CASSFRGNEQYF
TRBJ1-2 TRBD1 NA TRBV7-9 TGTGCCAGCAGCTCACCCGGGACAGGCGACTATGGCTACACCTTC CASSSPGTGDYGYTF
TRBJ1-1 NA NA TRBV5-1 TGCGCCAGCAGCCTAGGGGTTGATGGTACTGAAGCTTTCTTT CASSLGVDGTEAFF
TRBJ2-7 NA once TRBV19 TGTGCCAGTACCGATACAGGGTCTAACGAGCAGTACTTC CASTDTGSNEQYF
TRBJ2-1 NA NA TRBV4-1 TGCGCCACAAGCAGTGGAGATGAGCAGTTCTTC CATSSGDEQFF
TRBJ2-2 NA NA TRBV29-1 TGCAGCGTTGACAGATACGGGGCCGGGGAGCTGTTTTTT CSVDRYGAGELFF
TRBJ2-1 NA NA TRBV5-1 TGCGCCAGCAGCTTGGACGAGGGAGGCTACAATGAGCAGTTCTTC CASSLDEGGYNEQFF